The TCR beta chain described here comes from a study of blood T cell repertoires in COVID-19. Study at large: The study drew acute and convalescent COVID-19 samples from the United States, Italy and Spain. T cells, B-cell-depleted T cells, or PBMCs provided the cDNA or gDNA that served as material.

Followed longitudinally, the Seattle patients had been enrolled during active infection. Original data processing: By means of reference gene primer amplification, nucleated cell counts were estimated. Repertoires were generated with immunoSEQ multiplex PCR, while TCRdb's copy carries only in-frame clones and drops some. The V and J calls and clone size were taken over from that table, and D and trimming were inferred from the DNA. The sample yields some 300,000 clones, 90% seen once. With V trimmed by 3 bases and J by 6 bases, 9 bases remained unmatched. Germline values: CDR1 SGHRS, CDR2 YFSETQ. The CDR3 consists of 15 residues.

The TCR originated in a woman aged 50 to 65 with COVID-19, enrolled during active disease. Source material: peripheral blood. This sequence joins TRBV5-1 and TRBJ2-7; the match to TRBD2 covers 10 bases. CDR3 coding DNA: TGCGCCAGCAGCTACGAAGCGGGAGGGCCTACCGAGCAGTACTTC. Its protein is CASSYEAGGPTEQYF.